These T cell receptor beta chains were read from a single sample in a study of beta chain features in type 1 diabetes. The table came from immunoSEQ multiplex PCR; TCRdb's copy has only in-frame clones and leaves some out. This table holds around 430,000 clones, about 32% found once. The source material was naive CD4+ T cells from blood. The receptors were sampled from a man aged 18-30 years in good health. The CDR3 runs from the conserved cysteine through the conserved F or W. Each record gives: D gene, clone size, CDR3 length, J gene, V gene, CDR3 protein, CDR3 DNA. The D gene is left open where the match is weak. Expanded clones are given a class, and other clones once, few, many or no size at all.

d_gene: -; abundance: few; len: 15; j_gene: TRBJ1-4; v_gene: TRBV4-3; CDR3aa: CASSQEGRGNEKLFF; CDR3nt: TGCGCCAGCAGCCAAGAAGGGAGGGGTAATGAAAAACTGTTTTTT
d_gene: TRBD2; abundance: -; len: 16; j_gene: TRBJ2-1; v_gene: TRBV14; CDR3aa: CASSIISGSSYNEQFF; CDR3nt: TGTGCCAGCAGCATTATCAGCGGGAGCTCCTACAATGAGCAGTTCTTC
d_gene: -; abundance: -; len: 13; j_gene: TRBJ2-7; v_gene: TRBV7-9; CDR3aa: CASSLEGIGQQYF; CDR3nt: TGTGCCAGCAGCTTAGAAGGCATAGGACAGCAGTACTTC
d_gene: -; abundance: -; len: 11; j_gene: TRBJ2-5; v_gene: TRBV30; CDR3aa: CAWSVWETQYF; CDR3nt: TGTGCCTGGAGTGTCTGGGAGACCCAGTACTTC
d_gene: TRBD2; abundance: few; len: 13; j_gene: TRBJ2-7; v_gene: TRBV30; CDR3aa: CAWSVAGAHEQYF; CDR3nt: TGTGCCTGGAGTGTAGCGGGAGCCCACGAGCAGTACTTC
d_gene: -; abundance: once; len: 15; j_gene: TRBJ2-3; v_gene: TRBV7-2; CDR3aa: CASSPRGTTTDTQYF; CDR3nt: TGTGCCAGCAGCCCAAGAGGCACGACCACAGATACGCAGTATTTT
d_gene: -; abundance: few; len: 13; j_gene: TRBJ2-7; v_gene: TRBV7-9; CDR3aa: CASSLGGGYEQYF; CDR3nt: TGTGCCAGCAGCTTAGGGGGCGGCTACGAGCAGTACTTC
d_gene: -; abundance: -; len: 13; j_gene: TRBJ1-1; v_gene: TRBV4-3; CDR3aa: CASSQAGRGAAFF; CDR3nt: TGCGCCAGCAGCCAAGCTGGCCGGGGGGCGGCTTTCTTT
d_gene: -; abundance: -; len: 12; j_gene: TRBJ2-5; v_gene: TRBV18; CDR3aa: CASSPAQETQYF; CDR3nt: TGTGCCAGCTCACCAGCCCAAGAGACCCAGTACTTC
d_gene: -; abundance: -; len: 15; j_gene: TRBJ2-3; v_gene: TRBV7-2; CDR3aa: CASSFAASLGDTQYF; CDR3nt: TGTGCCAGCAGCTTTGCGGCTTCCCTCGGAGATACGCAGTATTTT
d_gene: TRBD2; abundance: few; len: 17; j_gene: TRBJ2-3; v_gene: TRBV9; CDR3aa: CASSVGASGTGTDTQYF; CDR3nt: TGTGCCAGCAGCGTAGGGGCTAGCGGGACGGGCACAGATACGCAGTATTTT
d_gene: -; abundance: -; len: 16; j_gene: TRBJ2-1; v_gene: TRBV25-1; CDR3aa: CASSDRDGSSYNEQFF; CDR3nt: TGTGCCAGCAGCGACAGGGACGGGAGTTCCTACAATGAGCAGTTCTTC
d_gene: TRBD1; abundance: -; len: 15; j_gene: TRBJ2-7; v_gene: TRBV4-1; CDR3aa: CASSGTGLRSYEQYF; CDR3nt: TGCGCCAGCAGCGGGACAGGGCTCCGCTCCTACGAGCAGTACTTC
d_gene: -; abundance: few; len: 15; j_gene: TRBJ2-1; v_gene: TRBV7-2; CDR3aa: CASSFTSGSYNEQFF; CDR3nt: TGTGCCAGCAGCTTTACAAGCGGTTCCTACAATGAGCAGTTCTTC
d_gene: TRBD1; abundance: -; len: 15; j_gene: TRBJ1-2; v_gene: TRBV7-9; CDR3aa: CASSLGRQGANGYTF; CDR3nt: TGTGCCAGCAGCTTAGGGAGACAGGGGGCGAATGGCTACACCTTC
d_gene: TRBD1; abundance: -; len: 13; j_gene: TRBJ2-5; v_gene: TRBV4-2; CDR3aa: CASGQGPAETQYF; CDR3nt: TGTGCCAGTGGACAGGGGCCGGCTGAGACCCAGTACTTC
d_gene: -; abundance: -; len: 15; j_gene: TRBJ2-4; v_gene: TRBV5-4; CDR3aa: CASSRDSLAKNIQYF; CDR3nt: TGTGCCAGCAGCAGGGACTCCCTAGCCAAAAACATTCAGTACTTC
d_gene: -; abundance: -; len: 12; j_gene: TRBJ2-1; v_gene: TRBV30; CDR3aa: CAWGKGAGEQFF; CDR3nt: TGTGCCTGGGGAAAGGGAGCCGGGGAGCAGTTCTTC
d_gene: -; abundance: -; len: 13; j_gene: TRBJ2-3; v_gene: TRBV2; CDR3aa: CASTSTGTDTQYF; CDR3nt: TGTGCCAGCACCTCGACTGGCACAGATACGCAGTATTTT
d_gene: -; abundance: -; len: 15; j_gene: TRBJ2-3; v_gene: TRBV9; CDR3aa: CASSVRSSYTDTQYF; CDR3nt: TGTGCCAGCAGCGTTCGTTCGTCTTACACAGATACGCAGTATTTT
d_gene: TRBD2; abundance: -; len: 16; j_gene: TRBJ2-1; v_gene: TRBV7-9; CDR3aa: CASSLAYSGRIVEQFF; CDR3nt: TGTGCCAGCAGCTTAGCGTATAGCGGGAGGATAGTTGAGCAGTTCTTC
d_gene: -; abundance: few; len: 15; j_gene: TRBJ2-1; v_gene: TRBV9; CDR3aa: CASSRNRDPSHEQFF; CDR3nt: TGTGCCAGCAGCCGTAACCGGGACCCCTCCCATGAGCAGTTCTTC
d_gene: -; abundance: -; len: 16; j_gene: TRBJ1-3; v_gene: TRBV30; CDR3aa: CACRAPWKLSGNTIYF; CDR3nt: TGTGCCTGTAGAGCGCCGTGGAAGCTCTCTGGAAACACCATATATTTT
d_gene: -; abundance: few; len: 14; j_gene: TRBJ2-5; v_gene: TRBV30; CDR3aa: CAWAPPRSQETQYF; CDR3nt: TGTGCCTGGGCCCCACCCCGCTCCCAAGAGACCCAGTACTTC
d_gene: -; abundance: -; len: 16; j_gene: TRBJ1-5; v_gene: TRBV30; CDR3aa: CAWSFEGALGNQPQHF; CDR3nt: TGTGCCTGGAGTTTTGAAGGGGCATTGGGCAATCAGCCCCAGCATTTT
d_gene: TRBD2; abundance: once; len: 14; j_gene: TRBJ2-1; v_gene: TRBV9; CDR3aa: CASSGSGAHNEQFF; CDR3nt: TGTGCCAGCAGCGGAAGCGGGGCTCACAATGAGCAGTTCTTC
d_gene: -; abundance: -; len: 8; j_gene: TRBJ2-7; v_gene: TRBV9; CDR3aa: CASSVEDF; CDR3nt: TGTGCCAGCAGCGTAGAGGACTTC
d_gene: -; abundance: -; len: 13; j_gene: TRBJ1-2; v_gene: TRBV29-1; CDR3aa: CSVEVLPGGGYTF; CDR3nt: TGCAGCGTTGAAGTTTTACCCGGCGGTGGCTACACCTTC
d_gene: -; abundance: few; len: 11; j_gene: TRBJ2-1; v_gene: TRBV5-6; CDR3aa: CASSLEGEQFF; CDR3nt: TGTGCCAGCAGCTTGGAGGGGGAGCAGTTCTTC
d_gene: -; abundance: -; len: 14; j_gene: TRBJ1-4; v_gene: TRBV29-1; CDR3aa: CSVVGGGRNEKLFF; CDR3nt: TGCAGCGTTGTCGGCGGGGGCAGGAATGAAAAACTGTTTTTT
d_gene: -; abundance: -; len: 13; j_gene: TRBJ2-5; v_gene: TRBV30; CDR3aa: CAWSFDNQETQYF; CDR3nt: TGTGCCTGGAGTTTTGACAACCAAGAGACCCAGTACTTC
d_gene: -; abundance: few; len: 14; j_gene: TRBJ1-2; v_gene: TRBV28; CDR3aa: CASSLRPGIYGYTF; CDR3nt: TGTGCCAGCAGCTTACGCCCGGGGATCTATGGCTACACCTTC
d_gene: -; abundance: few; len: 14; j_gene: TRBJ2-3; v_gene: TRBV30; CDR3aa: CAWSVRRRTDTQYF; CDR3nt: TGTGCCTGGAGTGTACGTCGGCGCACAGATACGCAGTATTTT
d_gene: TRBD2; abundance: -; len: 15; j_gene: TRBJ2-1; v_gene: TRBV7-9; CDR3aa: CASSFDLAGVDEQFF; CDR3nt: TGTGCCAGCAGCTTTGACCTAGCGGGAGTGGATGAGCAGTTCTTC
d_gene: -; abundance: -; len: 15; j_gene: TRBJ2-1; v_gene: TRBV14; CDR3aa: CASSQVGGAYNEQFF; CDR3nt: TGTGCCAGCAGCCAAGTGGGGGGAGCGTACAATGAGCAGTTCTTC
d_gene: -; abundance: -; len: 11; j_gene: TRBJ2-1; v_gene: TRBV25-1; CDR3aa: CASSYYNEQFF; CDR3nt: TGTGCCAGCAGTTACTACAATGAGCAGTTCTTC
d_gene: TRBD1; abundance: few; len: 11; j_gene: TRBJ2-3; v_gene: TRBV10-3; CDR3aa: CAIGQGNTQYF; CDR3nt: TGTGCCATCGGACAGGGAAATACGCAGTATTTT
d_gene: -; abundance: few; len: 13; j_gene: TRBJ1-1; v_gene: TRBV29-1; CDR3aa: CSVEDRRNTEAFF; CDR3nt: TGCAGCGTTGAAGATAGGAGGAACACTGAAGCTTTCTTT
d_gene: -; abundance: -; len: 16; j_gene: TRBJ2-1; v_gene: TRBV7-9; CDR3aa: CASSIPLAVSYNEQFF; CDR3nt: TGTGCCAGCAGCATCCCCTTAGCGGTCTCCTACAATGAGCAGTTCTTC
d_gene: -; abundance: -; len: 14; j_gene: TRBJ2-7; v_gene: TRBV27; CDR3aa: CASSLKLDTFEQYF; CDR3nt: TGTGCCAGCAGTTTAAAACTAGATACCTTCGAGCAGTACTTC
d_gene: -; abundance: -; len: 15; j_gene: TRBJ2-1; v_gene: TRBV5-6; CDR3aa: CASSFRQTNYNEQFF; CDR3nt: TGTGCCAGCAGCTTCCGTCAGACTAATTACAATGAGCAGTTCTTC
d_gene: -; abundance: -; len: 13; j_gene: TRBJ1-1; v_gene: TRBV6-6; CDR3aa: CASSPPGNTEAFF; CDR3nt: TGTGCCAGCAGTCCACCCGGGAACACTGAAGCTTTCTTT
d_gene: TRBD2; abundance: few; len: 15; j_gene: TRBJ2-5; v_gene: TRBV5-4; CDR3aa: CASSFLAGSGETQYF; CDR3nt: TGTGCCAGCAGCTTTCTAGCGGGGAGCGGCGAGACCCAGTACTTC
d_gene: -; abundance: -; len: 15; j_gene: TRBJ2-3; v_gene: TRBV29-1; CDR3aa: CSVDAWLSSTDTQYF; CDR3nt: TGCAGCGTTGACGCCTGGCTATCTAGCACAGATACGCAGTATTTT
d_gene: TRBD1; abundance: -; len: 14; j_gene: TRBJ2-3; v_gene: TRBV18; CDR3aa: CASSLTGSTDTQYF; CDR3nt: TGTGCCAGCTCACTGACAGGGTCCACAGATACGCAGTATTTT
d_gene: -; abundance: -; len: 15; j_gene: TRBJ2-5; v_gene: TRBV29-1; CDR3aa: CSVENVGGFQETQYF; CDR3nt: TGCAGCGTTGAAAATGTCGGCGGATTCCAAGAGACCCAGTACTTC
d_gene: TRBD1; abundance: few; len: 16; j_gene: TRBJ2-1; v_gene: TRBV15; CDR3aa: CATSRDRGQGPAEQFF; CDR3nt: TGTGCCACCAGCAGAGATCGGGGACAGGGTCCGGCTGAGCAGTTCTTC
d_gene: -; abundance: once; len: 16; j_gene: TRBJ2-7; v_gene: TRBV29-1; CDR3aa: CSVVGSERVFSYKQYF; CDR3nt: TGCAGCGTTGTTGGGTCCGAACGTGTGTTCTCCTACAAGCAGTACTTC
d_gene: -; abundance: few; len: 15; j_gene: TRBJ2-3; v_gene: TRBV29-1; CDR3aa: CSVEDPGPGTDTQYF; CDR3nt: TGCAGCGTTGAAGATCCCGGGCCAGGGACAGATACGCAGTATTTT
d_gene: -; abundance: -; len: 16; j_gene: TRBJ1-1; v_gene: TRBV14; CDR3aa: CASSQDLGSLNTEAFF; CDR3nt: TGTGCCAGCAGCCAAGATTTGGGGTCCCTGAACACTGAAGCTTTCTTT
d_gene: -; abundance: -; len: 12; j_gene: TRBJ2-1; v_gene: TRBV6-5; CDR3aa: CASSPDSVGQFF; CDR3nt: TGTGCCAGCAGTCCGGACAGCGTAGGGCAGTTCTTC